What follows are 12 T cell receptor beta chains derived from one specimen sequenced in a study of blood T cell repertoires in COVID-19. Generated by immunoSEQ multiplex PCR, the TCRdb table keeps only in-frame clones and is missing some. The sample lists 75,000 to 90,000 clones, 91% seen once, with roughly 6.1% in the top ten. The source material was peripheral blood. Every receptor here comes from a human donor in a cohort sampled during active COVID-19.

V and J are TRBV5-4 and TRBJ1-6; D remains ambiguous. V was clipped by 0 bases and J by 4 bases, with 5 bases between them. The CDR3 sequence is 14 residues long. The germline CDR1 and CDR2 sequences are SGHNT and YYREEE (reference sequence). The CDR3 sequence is CASSLGQYNSPLHF. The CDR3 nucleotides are TGTGCCAGCAGCTTGGGGCAGTATAATTCACCCCTCCACTTT. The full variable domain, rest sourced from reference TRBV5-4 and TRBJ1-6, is ETGVTQSPTHLIKTRGQQVTLRCSSQSGHNTVSWYQQALGQGPQFIFQYYREEENGRGNFPPRFSGLQFPNYSSELNVNALELDDSALYLCASSLGQYNSPLHFGNGTRLTVT.

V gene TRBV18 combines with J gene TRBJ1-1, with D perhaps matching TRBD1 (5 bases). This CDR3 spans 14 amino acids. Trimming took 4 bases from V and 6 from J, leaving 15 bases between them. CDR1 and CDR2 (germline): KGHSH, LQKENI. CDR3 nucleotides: TGTGCCAGCTCACAGGACATGGAGTGGGCTGAAGCTTTCTTT. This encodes CASSQDMEWAEAFF.

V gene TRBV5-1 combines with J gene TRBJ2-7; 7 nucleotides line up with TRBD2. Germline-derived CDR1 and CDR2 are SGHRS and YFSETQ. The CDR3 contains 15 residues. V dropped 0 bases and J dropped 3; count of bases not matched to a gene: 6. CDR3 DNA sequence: TGCGCCAGCAGCTTGGTGTCTAGCGGTGACTACGAGCAGTACTTC. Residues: CASSLVSSGDYEQYF.

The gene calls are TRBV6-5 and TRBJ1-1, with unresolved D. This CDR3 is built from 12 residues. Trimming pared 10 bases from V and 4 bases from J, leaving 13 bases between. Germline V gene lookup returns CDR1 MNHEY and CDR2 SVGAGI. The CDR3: CATQNSPTEAFF. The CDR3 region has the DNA TGTGCCACCCAGAACAGTCCCACTGAAGCTTTCTTT.

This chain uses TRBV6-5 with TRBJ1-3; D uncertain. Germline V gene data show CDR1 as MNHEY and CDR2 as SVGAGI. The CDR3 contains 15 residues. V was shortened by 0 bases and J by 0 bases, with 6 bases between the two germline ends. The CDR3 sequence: CASSYSRVSGNTIYF. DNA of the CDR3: TGTGCCAGCAGTTACTCCCGTGTCTCTGGAAACACCATATATTTT.

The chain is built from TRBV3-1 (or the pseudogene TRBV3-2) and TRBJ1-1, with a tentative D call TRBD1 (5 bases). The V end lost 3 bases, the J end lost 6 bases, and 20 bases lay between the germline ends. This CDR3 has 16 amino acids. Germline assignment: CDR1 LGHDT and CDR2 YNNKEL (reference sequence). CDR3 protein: CASSQARGGRRSEAFF. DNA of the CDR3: TGTGCCAGCAGCCAGGCACGGGGGGGTCGCCGGTCTGAAGCTTTCTTT.

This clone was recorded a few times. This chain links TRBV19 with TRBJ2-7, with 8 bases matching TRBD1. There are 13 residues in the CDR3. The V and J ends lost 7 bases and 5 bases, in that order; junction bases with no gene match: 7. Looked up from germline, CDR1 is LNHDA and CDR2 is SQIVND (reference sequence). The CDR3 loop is CASTPRTGNEQYF. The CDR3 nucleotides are TGTGCCAGTACCCCCCGGACAGGGAACGAGCAGTACTTC.

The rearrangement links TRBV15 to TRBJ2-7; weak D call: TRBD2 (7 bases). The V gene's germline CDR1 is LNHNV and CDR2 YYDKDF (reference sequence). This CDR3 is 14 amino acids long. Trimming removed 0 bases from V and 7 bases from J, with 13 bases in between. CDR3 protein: CATSRDRGAEEQYF. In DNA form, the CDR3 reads TGTGCCACCAGCAGAGATCGGGGGGCGGAAGAGCAGTACTTC. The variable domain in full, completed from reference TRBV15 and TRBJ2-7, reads DAMVIQNPRYQVTQFGKPVTLSCSQTLNHNVMYWYQQKSSQAPKLLFHYYDKDFNNEADTPDNFQSRRPNTSFCFLDIRSPGLGDTAMYLCATSRDRGAEEQYFGPGTRLTVT.

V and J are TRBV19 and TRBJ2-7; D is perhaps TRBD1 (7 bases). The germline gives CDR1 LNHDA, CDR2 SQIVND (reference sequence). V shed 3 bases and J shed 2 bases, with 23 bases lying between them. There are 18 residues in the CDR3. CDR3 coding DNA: TGTGCCAGTAGTATCCAGGGGGGACCCCCTTGGCGGACCTACGAGCAGTACTTC. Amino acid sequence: CASSIQGGPPWRTYEQYF.

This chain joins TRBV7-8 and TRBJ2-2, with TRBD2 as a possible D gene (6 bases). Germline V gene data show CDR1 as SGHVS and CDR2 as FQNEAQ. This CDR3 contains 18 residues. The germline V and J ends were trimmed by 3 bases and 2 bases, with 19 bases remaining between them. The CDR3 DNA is TGTGCCAGCAGCTTCCGGGGTGGGGCGGGATCTAACACCGGGGAGCTGTTTTTT. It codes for CASSFRGGAGSNTGELFF.

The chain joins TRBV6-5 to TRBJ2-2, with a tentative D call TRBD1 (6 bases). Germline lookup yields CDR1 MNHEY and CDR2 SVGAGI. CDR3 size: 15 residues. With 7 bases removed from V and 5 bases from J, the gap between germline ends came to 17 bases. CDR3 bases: TGTGCCAGCACTCCCGGCGCAGGGGCGACCGGGGAGCTGTTTTTT. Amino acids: CASTPGAGATGELFF.

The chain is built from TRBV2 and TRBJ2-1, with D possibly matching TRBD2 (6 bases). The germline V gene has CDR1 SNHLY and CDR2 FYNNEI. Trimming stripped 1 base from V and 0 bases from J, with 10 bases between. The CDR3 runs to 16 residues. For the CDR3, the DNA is TGTGCCAGCAGTGAAGGAGCGGGTAGCTCCTACAATGAGCAGTTCTTC. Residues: CASSEGAGSSYNEQFF.